The 20 T cell receptor beta chains listed next were all sequenced from one sample in a study of blood T cells in healthy people across ages (dated by TCRdb to between 2014 and 2016). The method behind the library was 5' RACE. Instrument used: Illumina HiSeq 2500. A second PCR of about 6 to 12 cycles was performed with a sample-barcoded 5' primer and a J-beta primer mix. Using fastp at Q25 and MiXCR, TCRdb reprocessed the public reads and kept productive beta chains. Every distinct CDR3 protein forms one entry, paired with its most common genes and DNA. This sample lists more than 750,000 distinct CDR3 sequences; 29% were detected once. Of the sample, roughly 10% is held by the ten largest clones. The same specimen was also included in a second study, on T cells of mothers and their children.

Sequenced material: blood. These receptors all come from a woman between 35 and 50 years old in good health.

Details on this clonotype: A read error is possible here, since a much larger clone lies one base away. This sequence joins TRBV5-5 and TRBJ2-4; D is unresolved. This CDR3 is 12 amino acids long. The germline V gene encodes CDR1 SGHKS and CDR2 YYEKEE (reference sequence). Trimming shortened V by 5 bases and J by 13 bases, and 16 bases separated the two germline ends. CDR3 nucleotides: TGTGCCAGCAGGTCCCCATCCAATGAGCAGTACTTC. Its translation: CASRSPSNEQYF.

This chain connects TRBV20-1 to TRBJ1-1, with D unresolved. V was pared by 5 bases and J by 2 bases, with 15 bases between. The CDR3 length is 14 residues. CDR1 and CDR2 from the germline V gene are DFQATT and SNEGSKA (reference sequence). CDR3 in DNA: TGCAGTGCTCGCAACCCAGGTGCAAACACTGAAGCTTTCTTT. As protein: CSARNPGANTEAFF.

This clonotype was seen more than once but under ten times. V and J are TRBV6-5 and TRBJ1-1, with a weak D call TRBD1 (5 bases). The CDR3 runs to 13 residues. CDR1 and CDR2 from the germline V gene are MNHEY and SVGAGI. V lost 0 bases to trimming and J lost 7 bases, with 9 bases between them. The CDR3 sequence: CASSYSTGREAFF. CDR3 sequence (DNA): TGTGCCAGCAGTTACTCGACGGGACGTGAAGCTTTCTTT.

V gene TRBV7-2 combines with J gene TRBJ2-1; D gene unclear. Germline V lookup: CDR1 SGHTA, CDR2 FQGNSA. Trimming shortened V by 1 base and J by 12 bases, and 13 bases separated the two germline ends. The CDR3 runs to 13 residues. This CDR3 is CASSLEWDYVQFF. The DNA of the CDR3 is TGTGCCAGCAGCTTAGAATGGGATTATGTGCAGTTCTTC.

This sequence joins TRBV28 and TRBJ2-7; possible D gene TRBD1, 6 bases. V was pared by 7 bases and J by 3 bases, with 28 bases between. CDR1 is MDHEN, CDR2 SYDVKM, per germline. The CDR3 length is 18 residues. The CDR3 coding sequence is TGTGCCAGCACCTTACACCCTCTGCGCAGGGGACGGGTCTACGAGCAGTACTTC. As protein: CASTLHPLRRGRVYEQYF.

The V and J genes are TRBV12-3 or TRBV12-4 and TRBJ1-4, with 8 bases that match TRBD1. The CDR3 has 14 residues. Losses at the gene ends were 6 bases for V and 5 bases for J; bases not matched to a gene: 5. This chain's CDR3 is CASSRDRLNEKLFF. The CDR3 DNA reads as TGTGCCAGCAGCCGGGACAGGCTGAATGAAAAACTGTTTTTT.

The chain recombines TRBV20-1 with TRBJ1-1; the match to TRBD1 covers 9 bases. The CDR3 is 13 amino acids. The V gene's germline CDR1 is DFQATT and CDR2 SNEGSKA (reference sequence). Trimming removed 3 bases from V and 10 bases from J; junction bases left unmatched: 9. This CDR3 reads CSASDRGTLGAFF. For the CDR3, the DNA is TGCAGTGCTAGTGACAGGGGGACTCTAGGAGCTTTCTTT.

Comment on this clonotype: At one end the junction does not follow the germline gene, possibly because of a read error. V and J are TRBV7-3 and TRBJ1-1; 10 bases agree with TRBD1. This CDR3 is 14 amino acids long. Germline CDR1 and CDR2: SGHTA and FQGTGA. The CDR3 reads CAGSLGQGTTEAFF. The DNA of the CDR3 is TGTGCCGGCAGCTTGGGACAGGGGACCACTGAAGCTTTCTTT.

This clonotype was observed at least ten times. V and J are TRBV4-3 and TRBJ1-2; D perhaps matches TRBD1 (5 bases). This CDR3 contains 17 residues. Germline CDR1 is LGHNA and CDR2 is YSLEER. V lost 1 base to trimming and J lost 6 bases, with 21 bases between them. CDR3 nucleotide sequence: TGCGCCAGCAGCCAAGTTGGCTACGGGGCATCCCGGGATGGCTACACCTTC. It translates to CASSQVGYGASRDGYTF.

This clonotype has ten or more counts. The genes are TRBV7-3 and TRBJ2-7; 10 bases fit TRBD2. The CDR3 length is 15 residues. Per the germline V gene, CDR1 is SGHTA and CDR2 is FQGTGA. J was trimmed by 4 bases and V by 2 bases; bases with no gene match: 5. The CDR3 DNA follows: TGTGCCAGCAGCTTACTAGCGGGGGCCCTATACGAGCAGTACTTC. The encoded protein is CASSLLAGALYEQYF.

The table lists this clonotype with a count of one. The chain carries TRBV20-1 and TRBJ2-3; D is unresolved. The germline CDR1 and CDR2 sequences are DFQATT and SNEGSKA (reference sequence). V gave up 5 bases and J gave up 2 bases, with 20 bases separating them. The CDR3 is 16 residues long. The CDR3 here is CSALRRGIGVTDTQYF. In DNA form, the CDR3 reads TGCAGTGCTCTCCGACGTGGGATAGGCGTCACAGATACGCAGTATTTT.

This clonotype was counted at least ten times. This chain uses TRBV15 with TRBJ2-1, with TRBD2 identical over 7 bases. This CDR3 spans 14 amino acids. Per germline, CDR1 LNHNV and CDR2 YYDKDF (reference sequence). V shed 5 bases and J 1 base; nucleotides not matched to a gene: 2. CDR3 DNA sequence: TGTGCCACCAGCGGGGGGGGATCCTACAATGAGCAGTTCTTC. Translation: CATSGGGSYNEQFF.

This clonotype was counted many times. This chain links TRBV9 with TRBJ1-6; D is uncertain. The CDR3 runs 14 residues. CDR1 and CDR2 (germline): SGDLS, YYNGEE. V shed 0 bases and J shed 6 bases, with 7 bases lying between them. The CDR3 region is CASSVGGSNSPLHF. Written as DNA, the CDR3 is TGTGCCAGCAGCGTAGGGGGAAGTAATTCACCCCTCCACTTT.

Ten or more counts support this clonotype. The chain joins TRBV20-1 to TRBJ2-7, with 10 nucleotides matching TRBD2. J lost 4 bases, V lost 3 bases, and 15 bases had no gene match. Germline CDR1 DFQATT, CDR2 SNEGSKA (reference sequence). CDR3 length: 17 residues. The CDR3 spells CSASSITLAGGPYEQYF. The CDR3 DNA reads TGCAGTGCTAGCAGTATAACGTTAGCGGGGGGACCTTACGAGCAGTACTTC.

V gene TRBV11-3 combines with J gene TRBJ2-3; 11 bases are a match to TRBD2. CDR1 is SGHNT, CDR2 YENEEA, per germline. This CDR3 has 17 residues. J was trimmed by 6 bases and V by 4 bases; bases with no gene match: 12. CDR3 residues: CASSSKFTSGGWDTQYF. CDR3 nucleotides: TGTGCCAGCAGCTCCAAATTTACTAGCGGGGGATGGGATACGCAGTATTTT.

The chain is built from TRBV20-1 and TRBJ2-7, with 8 bases that match TRBD2. Germline CDR1 reads DFQATT; CDR2 reads SNEGSKA (reference sequence). Germline trimming cut 6 bases from V and 2 bases from J; bases unmatched to any gene: 9. This CDR3 is 14 amino acids long. The CDR3 region has the DNA TGCAGTGCAGGAAGCGGGAGAGGCCCCTACGAGCAGTACTTC. Translating it yields CSAGSGRGPYEQYF.

There are a few counts of this clonotype. The gene calls are TRBV3-1 and TRBJ1-2, with D possibly matching TRBD1 (5 bases). The CDR3 totals 16 residues. CDR1 and CDR2 from the germline V gene are LGHDT and YNNKEL (reference sequence). Trimming removed 1 base from V and 3 bases from J, with 15 bases in between. CDR3 sequence (DNA): TGTGCCAGCAGCCAAGGGGCCTGGGACGCTGACTATGGCTACACCTTC. Translating gives CASSQGAWDADYGYTF.

This clonotype was recorded at least ten times. V usage is TRBV5-1 and J usage is TRBJ2-7, with 7 bases matching TRBD1. J was trimmed by 0 bases and V by 4 bases; bases with no gene match: 7. The CDR3 sequence is 15 residues long. Germline CDR1 is SGHRS and CDR2 is YFSETQ. In DNA form, the CDR3 reads TGCGCCAGCAGCCCCTCCGGACAGGACTCCTACGAGCAGTACTTC. Encoded protein: CASSPSGQDSYEQYF.

This clonotype was detected a few times. A read error may produce the germline difference seen at one junction end. The V call is TRBV20-1, the J call TRBJ1-1; 8 positions agree with TRBD1. Per the germline V gene, CDR1 is DFQATT and CDR2 is SNEGSKA (reference sequence). This CDR3 region has 16 residues. CDR3 protein: CSVPLTGTGMNTEAFF. The CDR3, as DNA: TGCAGCGTACCACTTACCGGGACAGGCATGAACACTGAAGCCTTCTTT.

This sequence joins TRBV5-6 and TRBJ2-6; TRBD1 aligns across 8 bases. Per germline, CDR1 SGHDT and CDR2 YYEEEE. The V and J ends lost 4 bases and 3 bases, in that order; junction bases with no gene match: 6. The CDR3 loop spans 16 amino acids. The CDR3 reads CASSPMDRDGANVLTF. CDR3 sequence (DNA): TGTGCCAGCAGCCCAATGGACAGGGATGGGGCCAACGTCCTGACTTTC.